This is a list of T cell receptor beta chains from one sample in a study of T cell repertoires in cytomegalovirus infection. TCRdb reanalysed the reads using MiXCR and keeps one entry per CDR3 protein. The sample includes about 310,000 distinct CDR3 sequences, around a quarter of them seen just once. Antigens for these TCRs are unknown. The specimen comprised cultured PBMCs, sampled from culture after CMV antigen stimulation. The source of these receptors is a human donor in good health (CMV status not recorded). Some clones in this sample may be carry-over from other donors' samples. Both conserved end residues are part of each CDR3.

>TRBJ2-1|TRBV20-1
CSARFWGGINEQFF
>TRBJ2-1|TRBV7-8
CASSFSGKSEQFF
>TRBJ2-2|TRBV27
CASGRVGDLTGELFF
>TRBJ2-6|TRBV4-2
CASSQDRVVGQALSGANVLTF
>TRBJ1-1|TRBV6-2/TRBV6-3
CASSERPGSANTEAFF
>TRBJ2-1|TRBV7-9
CASNKEGAVQFF
>TRBJ2-5|TRBV4-3
CASSQSPGAPQETQYF
>TRBJ2-5|TRBV18
CASSPETEETQYF
>TRBJ2-1|TRBV7-2
CASSLVTSARYNEQFF
>TRBJ2-5|TRBV7-9
CASSHLETQYF
>TRBJ1-1|TRBV12-3/TRBV12-4
CASSSSWDDTEAFF
>TRBJ2-3|TRBV4-3
CASSQERGMDTQYF
>TRBJ2-3|TRBV6-6
CASSYHSPAGTQTQYF
>TRBJ2-7|TRBV28
CASRKQEGYYEQYF
>TRBJ2-5|TRBV5-1
CASSLQGVSPETQYF
>TRBJ1-5|TRBV28
CASSLSRVDQPQHF
>TRBJ2-7|TRBV7-8
CASSLIVGGISYEQYF
>TRBJ1-5|TRBV28
CASRLSGELSQPQHF
>TRBJ2-2|TRBV20-1
CSARGGVGVGELFF
>TRBJ1-5|TRBV15
CATSRDWSQPQHF
>TRBJ2-3|TRBV6-2/TRBV6-3
CASSHRALGGLTDTQYF
>TRBJ2-7|TRBV27
CASSPTSSGRYEQYF
>TRBJ2-2|TRBV6-2/TRBV6-3
CASRPTGVGNTGELFF
>TRBJ1-6|TRBV4-1
CASSQDITGTNSPLHF
>TRBJ1-1|TRBV6-5
CASSYSISVDTEAFF
>TRBJ1-1|TRBV20-1
CSAALPGQGWAEAFF
>TRBJ1-1|TRBV12-3/TRBV12-4
CASSFTGAREYTEAFF
>TRBJ2-6|TRBV12-3/TRBV12-4
CASSASGRGAGANVLTF
>TRBJ2-1|TRBV28
CASSLPRTSGSYEQFF
>TRBJ1-5|TRBV11-2
CASRYNVRDRGPNQPQHF